This T cell receptor beta chain was found in a study of T cells after yellow fever vaccination. Study at large: It was SMART-Seq v4 Ultra Low Input that prepared the fractions with low cell numbers.

Notes on the study in general: Abundant clonotypes (contaminants from the bulk population) could be present in FACS-sorted repertoires. A small proportion of clonotypes was detected in both the CD4 and CD8 compartments.

5'RACE template switching added a universal primer site and UMIs to TCR cDNA. TCRdb recomputed calls from the 5' RACE reads with MiXCR, one row per CDR3 protein. Among about 350,000 distinct CDR3 sequences, approximately 4% were seen once, and the ten largest hold around 23%. As to this clonotype: What it binds is not known.

The CDR3 spans 14 residues. CDR1 and CDR2 from the germline V gene are SGHTA and FQGNSA. The junction had 5 bases not matched to a gene; V was cut back by 2 bases and J by 5 bases. Here the sequenced sample was PBMCs, taken 5 days after the yellow fever booster vaccination. This chain links TRBV7-2 with TRBJ2-5; TRBD2 matches at 7 bases. This sequence originates from a man aged 18 to 30 who received the YFV17D yellow fever vaccine. Here the CDR3 DNA reads TGTGCCAGCAGCTTAAGGACTAGAAGGGAGACCCAGTACTTC. It codes for CASSLRTRRETQYF.